This record concerns one TCR beta chain sequence. Germline loops: CDR1 MNHNS, CDR2 SASEGT. The CDR3 contains 16 residues. The junction had 10 bases not matched to a gene; V was cut back by 2 bases and J by 7 bases. These data are taken from a study of shared T cell receptors in the human thymus. The protocol was immunoSEQ multiplex PCR, while the TCRdb copy is restricted to in-frame clones and leaves out a portion. The sample records roughly 560,000 clones, approximately 78% being singletons. These sequences were also reported in another study, on human thymus T cells. That work contributes: Congenital heart defects were the reason for the corrective surgery that the donors, healthy Finnish infants, were having. From resections taken during corrective heart surgery, the thymus tissue was obtained. Thymic as well as blood repertoires seemed to favor certain V and J genes unevenly. Overlap was high between thymic repertoires from unrelated individuals, as reported in related research.

The sample consisted of thymocytes. This clonotype was sampled from a boy less than two years old with a congenital heart defect. The chain combines TRBV6-1 with TRBJ2-1, with TRBD2 identical over 8 bases. CDR3 residues: CASSEQSGSLENEQFF. For the CDR3, the DNA is TGTGCCAGCAGTGAACAAAGCGGGAGCCTGGAGAATGAGCAGTTCTTC.